What follows is one T cell receptor (beta chain) and its context. Its target is not known. The CDR3 does not close with the conserved phenylalanine or tryptophan, likely indicating a read error. The DNA is left out, because the CDR3 cannot be placed on it with certainty; the CDR3 is given as TCRdb lists it. This specimen belongs to a study of Graves' ophthalmopathy and Graves' hyperthyroidism. Broader study findings: Blood samples also showed most expanded thyroid clonotypes exceeding 0.001 frequency.

Amplification of the TCR beta CDR3 regions used RNA transcripts (as template). First-round RT-PCR used HTBI primers; second-round multiplex PCR followed. TCRdb reanalysed the multiplex PCR reads using MiXCR and keeps one entry per CDR3 protein. The data show roughly 610,000 distinct CDR3 sequences, with 22% seen just once and roughly 6.9% held by the top ten. This TCR came from a young woman with stable Graves' hyperthyroidism. Some clones in this sample may be carry-over from other donors' samples. The specimen was peripheral blood.

This chain's CDR3 is CAISETQSGFGLAFL. The chain has TRBV10-3 and TRBJ2-7; the D call of TRBD2 is as the table states it, not checked on the DNA. CDR1 ENHRY and CDR2 SYGVKD come from the germline V gene. Inclusive of both ends, the CDR3 amounts to 15 amino acids.